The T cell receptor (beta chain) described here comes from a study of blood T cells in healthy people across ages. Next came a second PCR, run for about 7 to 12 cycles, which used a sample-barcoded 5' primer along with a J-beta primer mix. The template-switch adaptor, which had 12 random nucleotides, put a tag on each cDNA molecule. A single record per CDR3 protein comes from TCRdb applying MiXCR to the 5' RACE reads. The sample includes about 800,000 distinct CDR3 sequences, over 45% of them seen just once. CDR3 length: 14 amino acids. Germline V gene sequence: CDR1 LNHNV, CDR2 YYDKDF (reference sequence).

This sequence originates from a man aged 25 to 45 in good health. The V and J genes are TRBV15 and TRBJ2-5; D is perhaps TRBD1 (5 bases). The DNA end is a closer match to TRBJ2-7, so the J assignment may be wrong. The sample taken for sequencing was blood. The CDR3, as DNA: TGTGCCACCAGCAGAGCCGTAGGGGACTACGAGCAGTACTTC. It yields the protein CATSRAVGDYEQYF.